These T cell receptor beta chains were read from a single sample in a study of CXCR3-negative and CXCR3-positive naive CD8 T cells. TCRdb reprocessed the 5' RACE reads, with one entry per CDR3 protein and no DNA. In total, the table holds about 98,000 distinct CDR3 sequences. Sequencing used naive CXCR3+ CD8+ T cells from blood. The receptors were gathered from a human donor in good health. Some clones in this sample may be carry-over from other donors' samples. Each CDR3 is given with its conserved first and last residue.

CDR3 protein	J gene	V gene
CSVLGGSYEQYF	TRBJ2-7	TRBV29-1
CASSDRVRQPQHF	TRBJ1-5	TRBV27
CASSLTNIYNEQFF	TRBJ2-1	TRBV7-2
CASSQFPPLAGELETQYF	TRBJ2-5	TRBV14
CASSGGALASGANVLTF	TRBJ2-6	TRBV6-5
CAASRELGQGLYEQYF	TRBJ2-7	TRBV15
CATTWGGDYNEQFF	TRBJ2-1	TRBV19
CASSYSIGGVTNEQFF	TRBJ2-1	TRBV6-6
CSAMGQGDSYEQYF	TRBJ2-7	TRBV29-1
CASSWGRGYGYTF	TRBJ1-2	TRBV27
CAITDPGDTQYF	TRBJ2-3	TRBV10-3
CASNFRPGVFNTGELFF	TRBJ2-2	TRBV7-2
CASREGLTIYNEQFF	TRBJ2-1	TRBV28
CASSVAGGRSSYNEQFF	TRBJ2-1	TRBV7-8
CASSYLIKHTGQGWTEAFF	TRBJ1-1	TRBV6-5
CASHGGIGDTQYF	TRBJ2-3	TRBV19
CASINPGQGESQYF	TRBJ2-5	TRBV7-3
CASSPQGSTEAFF	TRBJ1-1	TRBV7-9
CASSLASGGAEGEQFF	TRBJ2-1	TRBV12-3/TRBV12-4
CASSQDPAGGGNIQYF	TRBJ2-4	TRBV4-2
CASSQGIGGTYEQYF	TRBJ2-7	TRBV4-3
CASSYLISGGSYEQYF	TRBJ2-7	TRBV28
CSARDRQGRWNEQFF	TRBJ2-1	TRBV20-1
CSARLLGQGETYEQYF	TRBJ2-7	TRBV20-1
CASGGPNTEAFF	TRBJ1-1	TRBV5-1
CASSLSGLSDYEQYF	TRBJ2-7	TRBV7-6
CASSRPPSGGAPFYGYTF	TRBJ1-2	TRBV11-2